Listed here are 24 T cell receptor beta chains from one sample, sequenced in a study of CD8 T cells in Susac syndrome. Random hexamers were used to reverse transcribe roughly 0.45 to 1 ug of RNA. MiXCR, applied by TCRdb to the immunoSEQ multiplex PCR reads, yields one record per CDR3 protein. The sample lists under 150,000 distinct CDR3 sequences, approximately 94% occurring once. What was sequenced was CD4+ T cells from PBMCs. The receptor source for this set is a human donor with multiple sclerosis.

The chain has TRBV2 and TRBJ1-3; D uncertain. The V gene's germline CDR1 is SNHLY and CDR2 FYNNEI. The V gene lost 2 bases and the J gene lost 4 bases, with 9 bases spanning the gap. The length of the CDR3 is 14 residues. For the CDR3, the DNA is TGTGCCAGCAGTGAAATGGGCTTCGGAAACACCATATATTTT. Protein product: CASSEMGFGNTIYF.

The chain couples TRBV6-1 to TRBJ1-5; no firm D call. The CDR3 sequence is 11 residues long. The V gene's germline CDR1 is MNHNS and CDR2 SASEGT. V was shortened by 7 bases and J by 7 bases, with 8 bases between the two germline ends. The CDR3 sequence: CASMGSQPQHF. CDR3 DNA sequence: TGTGCCAGCATGGGAAGCCAGCCCCAGCATTTT.

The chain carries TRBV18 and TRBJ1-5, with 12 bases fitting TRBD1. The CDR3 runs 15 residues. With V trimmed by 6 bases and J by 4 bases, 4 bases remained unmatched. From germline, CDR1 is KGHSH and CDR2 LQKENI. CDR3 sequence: CASSPGQGANQPQHF. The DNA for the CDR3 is TGTGCCAGCTCCCCGGGACAGGGGGCGAATCAGCCCCAGCATTTT.

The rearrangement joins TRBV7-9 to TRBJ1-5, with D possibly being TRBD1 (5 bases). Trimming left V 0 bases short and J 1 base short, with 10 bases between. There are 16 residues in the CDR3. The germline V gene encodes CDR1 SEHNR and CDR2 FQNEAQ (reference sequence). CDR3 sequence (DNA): TGTGCCAGCAGCTTAGCGAATACAGGAAGCAATCAGCCCCAGCATTTT. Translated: CASSLANTGSNQPQHF.

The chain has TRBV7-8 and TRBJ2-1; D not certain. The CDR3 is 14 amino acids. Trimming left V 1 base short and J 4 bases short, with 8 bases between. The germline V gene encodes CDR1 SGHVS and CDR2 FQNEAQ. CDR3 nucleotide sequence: TGTGCCAGCAGCTTAGGTCGACGGTACAATGAGCAGTTCTTC. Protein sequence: CASSLGRRYNEQFF.

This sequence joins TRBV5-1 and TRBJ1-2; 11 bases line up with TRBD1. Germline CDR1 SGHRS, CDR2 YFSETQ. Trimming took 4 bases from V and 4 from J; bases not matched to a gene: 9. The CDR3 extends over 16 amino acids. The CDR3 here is CASSPGQGALVYGYTF. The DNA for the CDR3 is TGCGCCAGCAGCCCCGGACAGGGGGCGCTCGTCTATGGCTACACCTTC.

As DNA, the CDR3 is TGCGCCAGCGGGGGACTAGCGGGGGGCCCCACCTACAATGAGCAGTTCTTC. It translates to CASGGLAGGPTYNEQFF. The rearrangement links TRBV5-1 to TRBJ2-1; TRBD2 agrees at 15 bases. V was pared by 7 bases and J by 2 bases, with 7 bases of the junction left unmatched. The CDR3 is made up of 17 amino acids. Germline V gene data show CDR1 as SGHRS and CDR2 as YFSETQ.

Here the CDR3 reads CASSQGQGAAYGYTF. The CDR3 DNA is TGTGCCAGCAGCCAGGGACAGGGGGCCGCATATGGCTACACCTTC. The chain is built from TRBV7-2 and TRBJ1-2, with TRBD1 matching over 12 bases. The length of the CDR3 is 15 residues. After removal of 5 bases from V and 5 bases from J, the junction contained 6 bases not matched to a gene. In germline, CDR1 is SGHTA, CDR2 FQGNSA.

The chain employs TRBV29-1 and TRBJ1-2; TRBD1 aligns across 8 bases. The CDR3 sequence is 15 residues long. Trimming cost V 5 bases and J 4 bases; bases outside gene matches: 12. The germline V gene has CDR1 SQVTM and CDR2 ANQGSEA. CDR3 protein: CSVPDRDRLGYGYTF. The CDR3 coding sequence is TGCAGCGTTCCCGACAGGGACAGGCTCGGCTATGGCTACACCTTC.

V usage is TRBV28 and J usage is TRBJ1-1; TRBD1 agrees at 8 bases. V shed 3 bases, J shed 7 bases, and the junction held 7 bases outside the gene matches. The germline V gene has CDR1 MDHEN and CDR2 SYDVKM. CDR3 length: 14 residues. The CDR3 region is CASSFLAGGFEAFF. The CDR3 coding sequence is TGTGCCAGCAGTTTCTTGGCAGGGGGCTTTGAAGCTTTCTTT.

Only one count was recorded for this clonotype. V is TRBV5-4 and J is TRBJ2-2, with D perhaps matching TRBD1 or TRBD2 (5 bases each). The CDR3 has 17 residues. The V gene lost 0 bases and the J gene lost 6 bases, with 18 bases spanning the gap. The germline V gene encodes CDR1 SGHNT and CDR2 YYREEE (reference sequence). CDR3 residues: CASSLASVQGRAGELFF. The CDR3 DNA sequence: TGTGCCAGCAGCTTGGCCTCGGTGCAGGGACGGGCCGGGGAGCTGTTTTTT.

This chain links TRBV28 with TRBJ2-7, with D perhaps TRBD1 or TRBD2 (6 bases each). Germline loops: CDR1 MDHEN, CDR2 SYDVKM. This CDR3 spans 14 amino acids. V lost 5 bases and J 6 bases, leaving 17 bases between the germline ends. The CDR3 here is CASSTHGGRGEQYF. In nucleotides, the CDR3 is TGTGCCAGCAGTACTCACGGGGGCAGGGGCGAGCAGTACTTC. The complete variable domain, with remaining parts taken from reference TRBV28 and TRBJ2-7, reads DVKVTQSSRYLVKRTGEKVFLECVQDMDHENMFWYRQDPGLGLRLIYFSYDVKMKEKGDIPEGYSVSREKKERFSLILESASTNQTSMYLCASSTHGGRGEQYFGPGTRLTVT.

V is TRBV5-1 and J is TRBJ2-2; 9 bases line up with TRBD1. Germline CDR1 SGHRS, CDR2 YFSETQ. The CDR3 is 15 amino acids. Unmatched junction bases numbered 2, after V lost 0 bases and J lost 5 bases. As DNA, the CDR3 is TGCGCCAGCAGCTTGGACAGGGGGCGGACCGGGGAGCTGTTTTTT. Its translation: CASSLDRGRTGELFF.

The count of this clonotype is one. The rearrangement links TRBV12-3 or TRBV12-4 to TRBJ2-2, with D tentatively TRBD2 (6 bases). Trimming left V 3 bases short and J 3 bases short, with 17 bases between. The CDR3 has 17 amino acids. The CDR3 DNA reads TGTGCCAGCAGTTTTTTGTCGGGAGTAGGCGACACCGGGGAGCTGTTTTTT. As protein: CASSFLSGVGDTGELFF.

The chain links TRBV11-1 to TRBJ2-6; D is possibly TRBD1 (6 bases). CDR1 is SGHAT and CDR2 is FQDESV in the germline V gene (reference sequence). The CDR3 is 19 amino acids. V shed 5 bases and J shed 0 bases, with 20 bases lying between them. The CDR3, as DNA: TGTGCCAGCAGCCCAGGGGTTTGGCACGCCGGCTCTGGGGCCAACGTCCTGACTTTC. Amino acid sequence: CASSPGVWHAGSGANVLTF.

The chain's CDR3 is CSVDPTGGNTIYF. DNA of the CDR3: TGCAGCGTTGACCCGACAGGGGGAAACACCATATATTTT. The genes are TRBV29-1 and TRBJ1-3, with TRBD1 matching 7 bases. Germline CDR1 reads SQVTM; CDR2 reads ANQGSEA. Germline trimming cut 3 bases from V and 4 bases from J; bases unmatched to any gene: 3. The CDR3 sequence is 13 residues long.

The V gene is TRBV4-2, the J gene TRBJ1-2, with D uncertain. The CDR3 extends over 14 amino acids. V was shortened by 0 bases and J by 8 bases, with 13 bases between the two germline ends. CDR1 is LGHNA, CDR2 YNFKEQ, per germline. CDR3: CASSQDYYGRGYTF. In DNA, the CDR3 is TGTGCCAGCAGCCAAGATTATTACGGGAGGGGCTACACCTTC.

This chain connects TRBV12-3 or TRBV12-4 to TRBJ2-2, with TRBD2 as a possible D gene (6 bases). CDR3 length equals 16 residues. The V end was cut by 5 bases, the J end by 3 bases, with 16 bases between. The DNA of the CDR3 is TGTGCCAGCAGTCTAAGCTTAGCGGATCACACCGGGGAGCTGTTTTTT. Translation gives CASSLSLADHTGELFF.

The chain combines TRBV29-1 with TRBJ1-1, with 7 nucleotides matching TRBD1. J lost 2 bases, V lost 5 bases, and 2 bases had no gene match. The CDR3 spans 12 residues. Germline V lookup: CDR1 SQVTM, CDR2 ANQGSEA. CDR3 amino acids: CSVRQGNTEAFF. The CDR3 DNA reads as TGCAGCGTTCGACAGGGTAACACTGAAGCTTTCTTT.

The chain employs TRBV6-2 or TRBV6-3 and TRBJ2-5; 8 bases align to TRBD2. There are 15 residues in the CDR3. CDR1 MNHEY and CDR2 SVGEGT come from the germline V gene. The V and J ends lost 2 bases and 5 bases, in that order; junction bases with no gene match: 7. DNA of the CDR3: TGTGCCAGCAGTTACCCGGGACTAGGTCGGGAGACCCAGTACTTC. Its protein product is CASSYPGLGRETQYF.

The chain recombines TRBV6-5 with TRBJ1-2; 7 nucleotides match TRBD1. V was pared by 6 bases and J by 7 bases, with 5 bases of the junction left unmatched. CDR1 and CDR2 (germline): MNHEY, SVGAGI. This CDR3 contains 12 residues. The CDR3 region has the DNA TGTGCCAGCAGCCAACAGGGGAGTGGCTACACCTTC. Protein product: CASSQQGSGYTF.

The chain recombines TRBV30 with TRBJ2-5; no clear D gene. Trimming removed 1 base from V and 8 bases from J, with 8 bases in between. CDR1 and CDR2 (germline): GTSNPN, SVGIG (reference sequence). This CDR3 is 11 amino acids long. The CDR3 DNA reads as TGTGCCTGGAGTGCCGGCGAAACCCAGTACTTC. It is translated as CAWSAGETQYF.

The CDR3 DNA reads TGCGCCAGCAGCTTAACCCAGGGGGCGAGGGGCACAGATACGCAGTATTTT. Residues: CASSLTQGARGTDTQYF. This chain joins TRBV5-1 and TRBJ2-3, with 8 bases lining up with TRBD1. The ends lost 2 bases at V and 1 base at J; junction bases unmatched: 9. The germline CDR1 and CDR2 sequences are SGHRS and YFSETQ. The CDR3 loop spans 17 amino acids.

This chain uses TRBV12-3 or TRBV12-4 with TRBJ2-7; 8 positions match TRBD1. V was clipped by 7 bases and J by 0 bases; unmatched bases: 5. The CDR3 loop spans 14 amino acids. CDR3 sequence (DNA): TGTGCCAGCACCCGACAGGGGCACTCCTACGAGCAGTACTTC. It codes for CASTRQGHSYEQYF.